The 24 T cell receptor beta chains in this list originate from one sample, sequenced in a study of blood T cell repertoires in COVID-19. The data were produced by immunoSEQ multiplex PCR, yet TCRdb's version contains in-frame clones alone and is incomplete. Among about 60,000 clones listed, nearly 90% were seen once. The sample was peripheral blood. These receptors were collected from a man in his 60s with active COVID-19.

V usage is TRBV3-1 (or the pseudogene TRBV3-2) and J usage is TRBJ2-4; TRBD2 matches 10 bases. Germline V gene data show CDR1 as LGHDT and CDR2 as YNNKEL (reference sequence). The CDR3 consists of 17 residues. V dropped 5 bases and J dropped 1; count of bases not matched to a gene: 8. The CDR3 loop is CASSSSAGGPAKNIQYF. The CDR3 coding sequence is TGTGCCAGCAGCTCCTCAGCGGGAGGGCCTGCCAAAAACATTCAGTACTTC.

CDR3 sequence: CASSLALQGNTEAFF. DNA of the CDR3: TGTGCCAGTAGTCTAGCTCTTCAGGGGAACACTGAAGCTTTCTTT. The V gene is TRBV19, the J gene TRBJ1-1; tentatively, D is TRBD1 (5 bases). Germline loops: CDR1 LNHDA, CDR2 SQIVND (reference sequence). The CDR3 is 15 amino acids. Trimming cost V 5 bases and J 1 base, with 14 bases left between them.

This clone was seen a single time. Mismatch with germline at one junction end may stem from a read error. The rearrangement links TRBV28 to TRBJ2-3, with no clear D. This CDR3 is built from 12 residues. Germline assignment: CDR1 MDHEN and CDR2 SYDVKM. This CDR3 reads CASSFLTNTQYF. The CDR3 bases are TGTGCCAGCAGTTTCCTCACAAATACGCAGTATTTT.

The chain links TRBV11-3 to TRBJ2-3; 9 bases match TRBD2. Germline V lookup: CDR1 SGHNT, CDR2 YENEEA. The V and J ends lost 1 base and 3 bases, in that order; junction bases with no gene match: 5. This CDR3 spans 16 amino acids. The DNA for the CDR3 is TGTGCCAGCAGCTTAGTTTCAGCGGGAGGAACAGATACGCAGTATTTT. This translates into CASSLVSAGGTDTQYF.

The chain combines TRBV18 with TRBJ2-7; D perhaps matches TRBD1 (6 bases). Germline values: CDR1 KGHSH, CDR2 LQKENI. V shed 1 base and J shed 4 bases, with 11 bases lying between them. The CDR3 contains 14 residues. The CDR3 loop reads CASSPHRDSYEQYF. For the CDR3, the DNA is TGTGCCAGCTCACCACACAGGGATTCTTACGAGCAGTACTTC.

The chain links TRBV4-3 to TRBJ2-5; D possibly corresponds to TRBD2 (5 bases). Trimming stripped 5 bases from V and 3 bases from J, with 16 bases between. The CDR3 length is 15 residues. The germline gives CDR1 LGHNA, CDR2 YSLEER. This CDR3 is CASSWKRGSKETQYF. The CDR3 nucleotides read TGCGCCAGCAGCTGGAAACGGGGATCCAAAGAGACCCAGTACTTC.

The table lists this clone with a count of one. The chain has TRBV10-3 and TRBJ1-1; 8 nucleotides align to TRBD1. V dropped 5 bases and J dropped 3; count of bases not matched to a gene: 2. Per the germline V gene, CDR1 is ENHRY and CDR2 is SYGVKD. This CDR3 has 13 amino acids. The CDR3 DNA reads TGTGCCATCAGTATACAGGGGGACACTGAAGCTTTCTTT. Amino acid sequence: CAISIQGDTEAFF.

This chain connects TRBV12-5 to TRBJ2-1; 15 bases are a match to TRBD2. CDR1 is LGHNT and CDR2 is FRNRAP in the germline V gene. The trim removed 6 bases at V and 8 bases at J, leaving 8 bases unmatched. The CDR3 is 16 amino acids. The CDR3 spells CASGTGLAGGVDEQFF. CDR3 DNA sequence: TGTGCTAGTGGCACGGGACTAGCGGGGGGAGTGGATGAGCAGTTCTTC. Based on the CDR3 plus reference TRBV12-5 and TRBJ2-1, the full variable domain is DARVTQTPRHKVTEMGQEVTMRCQPILGHNTVFWYRQTMMQGLELLAYFRNRAPLDDSGMPKDRFSAEMPDATLATLKIQPSEPRDSAVYFCASGTGLAGGVDEQFFGPGTRLTVL.

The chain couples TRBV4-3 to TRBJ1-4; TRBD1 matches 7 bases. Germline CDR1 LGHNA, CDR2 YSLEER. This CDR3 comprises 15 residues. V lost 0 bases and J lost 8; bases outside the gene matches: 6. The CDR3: CASSQEGGWREKLFF. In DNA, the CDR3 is TGCGCCAGCAGCCAAGAAGGGGGCTGGCGGGAAAAACTGTTTTTT.

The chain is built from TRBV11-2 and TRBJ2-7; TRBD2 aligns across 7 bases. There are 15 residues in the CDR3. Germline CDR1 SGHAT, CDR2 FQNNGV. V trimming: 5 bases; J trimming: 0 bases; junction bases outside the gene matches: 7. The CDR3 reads CASSPIGRRSYEQYF. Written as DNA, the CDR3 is TGTGCCAGCAGCCCCATCGGGAGGCGCTCCTACGAGCAGTACTTC.

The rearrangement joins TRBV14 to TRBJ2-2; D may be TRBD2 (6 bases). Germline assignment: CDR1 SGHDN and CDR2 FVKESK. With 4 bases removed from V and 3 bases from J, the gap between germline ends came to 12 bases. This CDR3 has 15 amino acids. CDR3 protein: CASSLRDWYTGELFF. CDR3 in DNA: TGTGCCAGCAGCCTCCGGGACTGGTACACCGGGGAGCTGTTTTTT. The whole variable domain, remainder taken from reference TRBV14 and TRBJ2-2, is EAGVTQFPSHSVIEKGQTVTLRCDPISGHDNLYWYRRVMGKEIKFLLHFVKESKQDESGMPNNRFLAERTGGTYSTLKVQPAELEDSGVYFCASSLRDWYTGELFFGEGSRLTVL.

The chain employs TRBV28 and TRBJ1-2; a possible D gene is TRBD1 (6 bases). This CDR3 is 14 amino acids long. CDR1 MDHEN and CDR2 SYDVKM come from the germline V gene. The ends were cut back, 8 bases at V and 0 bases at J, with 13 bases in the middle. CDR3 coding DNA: TGTGCCAGCCAGACAGGCCGAGCTAACTATGGCTACACCTTC. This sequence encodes CASQTGRANYGYTF.

The CDR3 bases are TGCGCCAGCAGCTTGGGAAGTATCAGGGATCGCGAGCAGTACTTC. Translating it yields CASSLGSIRDREQYF. The rearrangement joins TRBV5-1 to TRBJ2-7; weak D call: TRBD1 (5 bases). The CDR3 has 15 amino acids. Trimming left V 0 bases short and J 6 bases short, with 16 bases between. Per germline, CDR1 SGHRS and CDR2 YFSETQ.

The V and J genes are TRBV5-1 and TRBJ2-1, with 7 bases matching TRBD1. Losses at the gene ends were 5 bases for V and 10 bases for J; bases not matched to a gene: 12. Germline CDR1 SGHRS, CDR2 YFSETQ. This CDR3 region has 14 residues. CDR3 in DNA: TGCGCCAGCAGACTGGGGGTGACAGGGTTCGAGCAGTTCTTC. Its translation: CASRLGVTGFEQFF.

DNA for the CDR3: TGTGCCAGCAGTCTAACGACAGGGGGCTCCGAGCAGTACTTC. This encodes CASSLTTGGSEQYF. This rearrangement joins TRBV28 to TRBJ2-7; 10 bases are a match to TRBD1. CDR3 length: 14 residues. CDR1 and CDR2 (germline): MDHEN, SYDVKM. J was trimmed by 6 bases and V by 5 bases; bases with no gene match: 7.

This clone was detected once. CDR3 bases: TGTGCCAGCTCTTACGTCCCGGGGAGCACAGATACGCAGTATTTT. Its translation: CASSYVPGSTDTQYF. This chain joins TRBV18 and TRBJ2-3; maybe TRBD2 (5 bases). V was clipped by 6 bases and J by 0 bases, with 13 bases between them. The CDR3 is made up of 15 amino acids. The V gene's germline CDR1 is KGHSH and CDR2 LQKENI.

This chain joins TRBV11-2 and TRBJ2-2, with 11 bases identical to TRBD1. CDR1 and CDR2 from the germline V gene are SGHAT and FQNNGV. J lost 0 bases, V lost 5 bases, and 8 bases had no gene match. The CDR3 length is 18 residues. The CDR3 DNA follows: TGTGCCAGCAGCCGTTGGGACAGGGGGGCGTCGAACACCGGGGAGCTGTTTTTT. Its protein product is CASSRWDRGASNTGELFF.

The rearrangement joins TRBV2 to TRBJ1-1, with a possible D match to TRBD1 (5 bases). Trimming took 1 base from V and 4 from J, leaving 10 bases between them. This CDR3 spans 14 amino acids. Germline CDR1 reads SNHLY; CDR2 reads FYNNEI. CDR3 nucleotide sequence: TGTGCCAGCAGTGAAGGCAGGGTAAGCACTGAAGCTTTCTTT. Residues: CASSEGRVSTEAFF.

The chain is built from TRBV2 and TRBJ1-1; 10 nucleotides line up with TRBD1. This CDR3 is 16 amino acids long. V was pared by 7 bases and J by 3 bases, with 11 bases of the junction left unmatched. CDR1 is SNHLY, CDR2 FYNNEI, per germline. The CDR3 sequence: CASTSGGTGVHTEAFF. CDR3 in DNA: TGTGCCAGCACCTCGGGAGGGACAGGGGTTCACACTGAAGCTTTCTTT. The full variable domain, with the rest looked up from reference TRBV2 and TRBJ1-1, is EPEVTQTPSHQVTQMGQEVILRCVPISNHLYFYWYRQILGQKVEFLVSFYNNEISEKSEIFDDQFSVERPDGSNFTLKIRSTKLEDSAMYFCASTSGGTGVHTEAFFGQGTRLTVV.

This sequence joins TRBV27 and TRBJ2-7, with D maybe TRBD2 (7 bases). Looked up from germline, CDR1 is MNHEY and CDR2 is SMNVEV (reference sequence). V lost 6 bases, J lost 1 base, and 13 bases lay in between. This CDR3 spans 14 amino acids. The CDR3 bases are TGTGCCAGCAGGAGAAGGGGGGGGTCCTACGAGCAGTACTTC. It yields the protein CASRRRGGSYEQYF.

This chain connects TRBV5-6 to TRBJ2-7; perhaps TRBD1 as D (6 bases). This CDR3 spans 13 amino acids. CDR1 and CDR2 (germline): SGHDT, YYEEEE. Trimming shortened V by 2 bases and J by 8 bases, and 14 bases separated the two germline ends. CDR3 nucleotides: TGTGCCAGCAGCTTACAGGGACCACTCAAGCAGTACTTC. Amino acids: CASSLQGPLKQYF.

The CDR3 region has the DNA TGTGCCAGCAGATTGCCCAGGGGGCCTACAGATACGCAGTATTTT. Translated: CASRLPRGPTDTQYF. The chain couples TRBV6-6 to TRBJ2-3, with 8 bases identical to TRBD1. CDR3 length equals 15 residues. With V trimmed by 6 bases and J by 3 bases, 8 bases remained unmatched. The V gene's germline CDR1 is MNHNY and CDR2 SVGAGI (reference sequence).

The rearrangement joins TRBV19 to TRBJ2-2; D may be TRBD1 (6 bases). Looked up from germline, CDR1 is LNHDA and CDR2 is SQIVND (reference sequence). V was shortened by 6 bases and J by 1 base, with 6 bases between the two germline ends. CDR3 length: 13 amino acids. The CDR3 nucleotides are TGTGCCAGTAGGGGACAGAACACCGGGGAGCTGTTTTTT. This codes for CASRGQNTGELFF.

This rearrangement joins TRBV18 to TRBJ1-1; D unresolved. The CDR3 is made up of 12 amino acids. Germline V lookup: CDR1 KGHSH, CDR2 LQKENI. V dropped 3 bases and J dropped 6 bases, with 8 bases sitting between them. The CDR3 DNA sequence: TGTGCCAGCTCACCCGGGAAGGCTGAAGCTTTCTTT. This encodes CASSPGKAEAFF. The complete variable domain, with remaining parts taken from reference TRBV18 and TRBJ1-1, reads NAGVMQNPRHLVRRRGQEARLRCSPMKGHSHVYWYRQLPEEGLKFMVYLQKENIIDESGMPKERFSAEFPKEGPSILRIQQVVRGDSAAYFCASSPGKAEAFFGQGTRLTVV.